This TCR beta chain was recovered during a study of spatial heterogeneity in lung cancer. Trimming at V came to 5 bases and at J to 5 bases, leaving 5 bases not matched to a gene. Per germline, CDR1 SGHTA and CDR2 FQGNSA. This CDR3 is 14 amino acids long. This clonotype has more than one count but fewer than ten. In TCRdb, the 5' RACE reads were re-called with MiXCR into one record per CDR3 protein. The top ten clones hold about a quarter of a sample with tens of thousands of distinct CDR3 sequences, around 5% of them seen once. Time point noted: sample taken at primary tumor resection. The sequenced material consisted of unsorted whole RNA from tumor, nontumor lung or frozen PBMC.

The receptor was isolated from a female donor with early-stage non-small cell lung cancer. The material was PBMCs, obtained at surgery. The rearrangement links TRBV7-2 to TRBJ2-5, with 10 nucleotides matching TRBD2. The CDR3 nucleotides read TGTGCCAGCAGCCGCGGACTAGCGGTGGAGACCCAGTACTTC. The encoded protein is CASSRGLAVETQYF.